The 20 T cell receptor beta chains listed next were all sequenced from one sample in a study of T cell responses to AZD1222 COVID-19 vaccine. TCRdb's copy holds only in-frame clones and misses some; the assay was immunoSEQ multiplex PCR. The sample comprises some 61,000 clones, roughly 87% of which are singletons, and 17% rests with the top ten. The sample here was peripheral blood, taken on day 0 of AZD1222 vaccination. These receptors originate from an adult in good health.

CDR3 DNA sequence: TGTGCCAGTAGCAAACAAGGGAGGTCTGAAGCTTTCTTT. Its protein product is CASSKQGRSEAFF. The chain links TRBV19 to TRBJ1-1; D is undetermined. Germline V gene data show CDR1 as LNHDA and CDR2 as SQIVND (reference sequence). The ends were cut back, 6 bases at V and 6 bases at J, with 14 bases in the middle. This CDR3 has 13 amino acids.

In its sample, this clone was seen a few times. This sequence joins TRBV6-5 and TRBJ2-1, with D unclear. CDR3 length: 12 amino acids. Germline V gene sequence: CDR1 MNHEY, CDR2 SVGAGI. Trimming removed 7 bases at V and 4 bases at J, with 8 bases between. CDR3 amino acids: CASINIYNEQFF. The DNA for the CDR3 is TGTGCCAGCATCAATATATACAATGAGCAGTTCTTC.

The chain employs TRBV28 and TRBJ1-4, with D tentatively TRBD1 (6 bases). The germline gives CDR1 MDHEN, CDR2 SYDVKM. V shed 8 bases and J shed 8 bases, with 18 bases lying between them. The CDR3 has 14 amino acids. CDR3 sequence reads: CASGKQGTSEKLFF. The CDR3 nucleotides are TGTGCCAGCGGAAAACAGGGAACTTCGGAAAAACTGTTTTTT.

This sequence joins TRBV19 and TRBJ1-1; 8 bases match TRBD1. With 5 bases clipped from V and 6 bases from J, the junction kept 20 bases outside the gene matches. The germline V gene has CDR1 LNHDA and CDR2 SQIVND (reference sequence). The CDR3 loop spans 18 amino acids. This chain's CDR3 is CASSLPVDPGGRGPEAFF. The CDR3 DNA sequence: TGTGCCAGTAGTCTTCCCGTAGATCCAGGGGGCCGGGGCCCTGAAGCTTTCTTT.

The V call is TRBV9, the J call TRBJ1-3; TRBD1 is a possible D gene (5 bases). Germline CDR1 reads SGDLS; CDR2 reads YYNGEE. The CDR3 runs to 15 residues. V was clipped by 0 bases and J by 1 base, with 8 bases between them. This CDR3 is CASSVGQNSGNTIYF. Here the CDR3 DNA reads TGTGCCAGCAGCGTAGGACAGAATTCTGGAAACACCATATATTTT.

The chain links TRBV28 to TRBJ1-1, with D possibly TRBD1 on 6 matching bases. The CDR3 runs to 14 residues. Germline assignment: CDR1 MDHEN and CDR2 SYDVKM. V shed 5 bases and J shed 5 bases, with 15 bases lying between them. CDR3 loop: CASSRDQGQTEAFF. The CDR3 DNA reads TGTGCCAGCAGTCGTGATCAGGGGCAGACTGAAGCTTTCTTT. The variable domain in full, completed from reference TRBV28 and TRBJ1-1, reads DVKVTQSSRYLVKRTGEKVFLECVQDMDHENMFWYRQDPGLGLRLIYFSYDVKMKEKGDIPEGYSVSREKKERFSLILESASTNQTSMYLCASSRDQGQTEAFFGQGTRLTVV.

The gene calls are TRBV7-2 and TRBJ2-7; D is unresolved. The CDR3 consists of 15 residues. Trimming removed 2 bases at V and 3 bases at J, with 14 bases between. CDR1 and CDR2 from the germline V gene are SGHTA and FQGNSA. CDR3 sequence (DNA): TGTGCCAGCAGCTTATCACGGGCGGAAGACTACGAGCAGTACTTC. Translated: CASSLSRAEDYEQYF.

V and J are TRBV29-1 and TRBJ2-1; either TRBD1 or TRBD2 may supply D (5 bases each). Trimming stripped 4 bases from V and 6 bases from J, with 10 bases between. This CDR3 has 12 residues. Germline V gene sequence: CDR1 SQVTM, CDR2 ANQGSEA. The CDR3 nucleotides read TGCAGCGTTGGGGGCGGAGGCAATGAGCAGTTCTTC. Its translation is CSVGGGGNEQFF.

The CDR3 loop is CASSPLYPSTWTGELFF. Here the CDR3 DNA reads TGTGCCAGCTCACCACTTTACCCCTCCACCTGGACCGGGGAGCTGTTTTTT. The rearrangement joins TRBV18 to TRBJ2-2; no clear D. V was trimmed by 1 base and J by 5 bases, leaving 17 bases between them. Germline V gene sequence: CDR1 KGHSH, CDR2 LQKENI. This CDR3 spans 17 amino acids.

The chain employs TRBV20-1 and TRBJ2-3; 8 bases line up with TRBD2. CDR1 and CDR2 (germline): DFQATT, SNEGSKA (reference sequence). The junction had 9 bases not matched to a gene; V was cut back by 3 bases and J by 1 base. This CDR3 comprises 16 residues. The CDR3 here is CSASLPGGVGTDTQYF. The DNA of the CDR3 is TGCAGTGCTAGTCTACCGGGAGGGGTCGGCACAGATACGCAGTATTTT.

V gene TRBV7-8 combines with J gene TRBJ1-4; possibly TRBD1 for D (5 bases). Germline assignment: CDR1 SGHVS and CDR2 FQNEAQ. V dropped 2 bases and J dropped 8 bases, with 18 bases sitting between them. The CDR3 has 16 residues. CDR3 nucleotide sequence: TGTGCCAGCAGCTTATCCGGGGACTCATTCAGCGAAAAACTGTTTTTT. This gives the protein CASSLSGDSFSEKLFF. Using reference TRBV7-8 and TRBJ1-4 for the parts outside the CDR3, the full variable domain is GAGVSQSPRYKVAKRGQDVALRCDPISGHVSLFWYQQALGQGPEFLTYFQNEAQLDKSGLPSDRFFAERPEGSVSTLKIQRTQQEDSAVYLCASSLSGDSFSEKLFFGSGTQLSVL.

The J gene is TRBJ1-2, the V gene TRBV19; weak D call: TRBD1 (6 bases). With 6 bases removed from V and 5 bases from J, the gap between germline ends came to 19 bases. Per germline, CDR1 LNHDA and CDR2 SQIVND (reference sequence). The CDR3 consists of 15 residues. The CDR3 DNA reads TGTGCCAGTAGGAAAATCCAGGCCAGGGGTTATGGCTACACCTTC. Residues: CASRKIQARGYGYTF. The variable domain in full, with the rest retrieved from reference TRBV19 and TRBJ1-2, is DGGITQSPKYLFRKEGQNVTLSCEQNLNHDAMYWYRQDPGQGLRLIYYSQIVNDFQKGDIAEGYSVSREKKESFPLTVTSAQKNPTAFYLCASRKIQARGYGYTFGSGTRLTVV.

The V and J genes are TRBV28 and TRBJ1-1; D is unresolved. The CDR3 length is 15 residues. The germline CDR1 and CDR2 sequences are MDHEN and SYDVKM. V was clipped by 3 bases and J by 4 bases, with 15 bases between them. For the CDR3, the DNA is TGTGCCAGCAGTTTGCGGGTAATCTCGACCACTGAAGCTTTCTTT. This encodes CASSLRVISTTEAFF.

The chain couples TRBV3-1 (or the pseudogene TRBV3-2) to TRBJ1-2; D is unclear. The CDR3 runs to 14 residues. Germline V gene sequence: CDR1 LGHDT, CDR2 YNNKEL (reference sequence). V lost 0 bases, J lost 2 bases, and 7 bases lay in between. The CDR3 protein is CASSQDPQNYGYTF. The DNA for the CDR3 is TGTGCCAGCAGCCAAGATCCCCAGAACTATGGCTACACCTTC.

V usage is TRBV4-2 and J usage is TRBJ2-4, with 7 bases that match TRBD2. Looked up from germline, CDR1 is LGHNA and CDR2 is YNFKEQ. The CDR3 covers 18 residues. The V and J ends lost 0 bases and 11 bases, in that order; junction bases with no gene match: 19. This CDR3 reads CASSQDKGGGDSTLVQYF. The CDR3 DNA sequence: TGTGCCAGCAGCCAAGATAAGGGCGGGGGAGATTCCACGCTCGTTCAGTACTTC.

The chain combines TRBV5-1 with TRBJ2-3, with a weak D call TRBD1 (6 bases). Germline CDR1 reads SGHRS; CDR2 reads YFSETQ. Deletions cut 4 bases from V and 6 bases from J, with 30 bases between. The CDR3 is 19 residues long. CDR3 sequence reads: CASSQFPNRVSPLSDTQYF. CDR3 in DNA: TGCGCCAGCAGCCAGTTCCCAAACAGGGTATCTCCTCTCAGCGATACGCAGTATTTT.

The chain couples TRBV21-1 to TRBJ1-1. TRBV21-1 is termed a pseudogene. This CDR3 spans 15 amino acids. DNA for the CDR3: TGTGCCAGCAGCCATCCCTGGCGGAAGAACACTGAAGCTTTCTTT. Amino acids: CASSHPWRKNTEAFF.

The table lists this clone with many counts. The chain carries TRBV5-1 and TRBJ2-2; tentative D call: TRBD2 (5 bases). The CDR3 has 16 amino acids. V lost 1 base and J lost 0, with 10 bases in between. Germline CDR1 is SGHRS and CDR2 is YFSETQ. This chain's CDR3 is CASSLQDSSNTGELFF. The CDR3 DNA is TGCGCCAGCAGCTTGCAGGACTCCTCGAACACCGGGGAGCTGTTTTTT.

The CDR3 sequence is CASSLISPQTPYEQYF. CDR3 DNA: TGTGCCAGCAGCTTAATATCCCCACAGACCCCCTACGAGCAGTACTTC. The chain employs TRBV11-2 and TRBJ2-7; no firm D call. CDR1 is SGHAT, CDR2 FQNNGV, per germline. V gave up 2 bases and J gave up 2 bases, with 16 bases separating them. The CDR3 sequence is 16 residues long. The variable domain in full, completed from reference TRBV11-2 and TRBJ2-7, reads EAGVAQSPRYKIIEKRQSVAFWCNPISGHATLYWYQQILGQGPKLLIQFQNNGVVDDSQLPKDRFSAERLKGVDSTLKIQPAKLEDSAVYLCASSLISPQTPYEQYFGPGTRLTVT.

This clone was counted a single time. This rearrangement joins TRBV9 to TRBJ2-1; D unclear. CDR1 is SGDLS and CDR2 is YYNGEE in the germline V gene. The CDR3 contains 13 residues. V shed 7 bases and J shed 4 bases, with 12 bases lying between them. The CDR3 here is CASPGREYNEQFF. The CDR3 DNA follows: TGTGCCAGCCCAGGAAGGGAATACAATGAGCAGTTCTTC.